This T cell receptor beta chain was identified during a study of vaccination and CD4 T cells after COVID-19. Study-level background: As control conditions, cultures were given either a CEFX pool serving as positive control, an HIV-1 Nef pool, or no peptide at all.

A word on this clonotype: Antigen unknown.

Oncomine TCR Beta short-read sequencing was applied to DNA from cultured CD4+ T cells. TCRdb redid the calling of the PCR reads with MiXCR, one entry per CDR3 protein. Of 7,500 to 10,000 distinct CDR3 sequences listed, approximately 67% are singletons. Germline CDR1 and CDR2: DFQATT and SNEGSKA (reference sequence). V was clipped by 0 bases and J by 0 bases, with 12 bases between them. The CDR3 length is 16 residues. Treatment here: roughly 11-day PBMC culture with coronavirus spike peptide pools or control peptides (ViraFEST assay). The rearrangement joins TRBV20-1 to TRBJ2-4; tentatively, D is TRBD1 (6 bases). The material sequenced was CD4+ T cells from blood, cultured in vitro, taken before SARS-CoV-2 vaccination. The receptor was isolated from a human donor who had recovered from COVID-19. DNA of the CDR3: TGCAGTGCTAGAGATCTGACAGGACTAGCCAAAAACATTCAGTACTTC. Translation gives CSARDLTGLAKNIQYF.